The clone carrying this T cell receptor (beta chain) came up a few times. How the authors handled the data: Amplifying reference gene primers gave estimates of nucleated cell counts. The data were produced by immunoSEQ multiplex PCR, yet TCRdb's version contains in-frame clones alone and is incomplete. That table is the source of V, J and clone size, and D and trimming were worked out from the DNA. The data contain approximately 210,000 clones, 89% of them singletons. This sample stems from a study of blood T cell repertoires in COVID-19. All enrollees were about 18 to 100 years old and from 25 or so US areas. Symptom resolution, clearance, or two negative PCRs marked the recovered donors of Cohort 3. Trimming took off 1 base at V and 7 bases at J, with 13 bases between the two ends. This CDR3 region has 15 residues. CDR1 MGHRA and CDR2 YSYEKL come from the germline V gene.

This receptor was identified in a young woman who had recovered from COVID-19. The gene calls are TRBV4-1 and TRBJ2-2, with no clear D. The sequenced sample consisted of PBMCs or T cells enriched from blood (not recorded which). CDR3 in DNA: TGCGCCAGCAGCCAAGGAGAAGGTTGGAGCGGGGAGCTGTTTTTT. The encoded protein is CASSQGEGWSGELFF.